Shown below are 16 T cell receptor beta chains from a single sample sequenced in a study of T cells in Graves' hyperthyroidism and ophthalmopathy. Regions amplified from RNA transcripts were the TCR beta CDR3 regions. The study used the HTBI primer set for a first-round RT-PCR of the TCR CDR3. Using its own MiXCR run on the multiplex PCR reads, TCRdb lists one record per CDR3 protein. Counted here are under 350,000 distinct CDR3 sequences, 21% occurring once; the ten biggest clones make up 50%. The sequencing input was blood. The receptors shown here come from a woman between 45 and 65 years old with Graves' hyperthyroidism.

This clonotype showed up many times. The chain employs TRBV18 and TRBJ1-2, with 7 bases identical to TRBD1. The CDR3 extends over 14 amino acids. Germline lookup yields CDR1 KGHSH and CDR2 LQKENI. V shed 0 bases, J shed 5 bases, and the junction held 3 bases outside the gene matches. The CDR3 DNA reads TGTGCCAGCTCACCACCAGACAGGGTTTATGGCTACACCTTC. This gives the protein CASSPPDRVYGYTF.

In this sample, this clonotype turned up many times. For the CDR3, the DNA is TGTGCCAGCAGTTACTCGGTCTACGAGCAGTACTTC. This sequence encodes CASSYSVYEQYF. This chain joins TRBV6-5 and TRBJ2-7; D remains unclear. The V end was cut by 0 bases, the J end by 3 bases, with 3 bases between. The CDR3 totals 12 residues. CDR1 is MNHEY, CDR2 SVGAGI, per germline.

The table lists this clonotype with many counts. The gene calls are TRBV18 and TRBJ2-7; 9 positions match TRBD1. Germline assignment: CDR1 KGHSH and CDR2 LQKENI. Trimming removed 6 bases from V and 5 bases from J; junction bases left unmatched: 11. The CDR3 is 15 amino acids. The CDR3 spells CASSQSPGQGNEQYF. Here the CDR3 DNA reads TGTGCCAGCTCCCAAAGCCCGGGACAGGGAAACGAGCAGTACTTC.

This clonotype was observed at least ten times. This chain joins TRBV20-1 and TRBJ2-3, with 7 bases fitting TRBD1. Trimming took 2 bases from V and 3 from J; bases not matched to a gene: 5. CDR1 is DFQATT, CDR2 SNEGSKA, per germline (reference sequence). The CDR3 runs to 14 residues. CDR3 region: CSARRQGWTDTQYF. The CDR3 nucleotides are TGCAGTGCTAGAAGACAGGGCTGGACAGATACGCAGTATTTT.

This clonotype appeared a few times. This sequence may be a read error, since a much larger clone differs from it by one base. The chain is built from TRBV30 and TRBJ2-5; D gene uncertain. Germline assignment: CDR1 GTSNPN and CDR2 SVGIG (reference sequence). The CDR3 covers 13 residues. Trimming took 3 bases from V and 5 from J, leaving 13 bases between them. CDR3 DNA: TGTGCCTGGAGGGCTTGCTCCCTTGAGACCCAGTACTTC. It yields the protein CAWRACSLETQYF.

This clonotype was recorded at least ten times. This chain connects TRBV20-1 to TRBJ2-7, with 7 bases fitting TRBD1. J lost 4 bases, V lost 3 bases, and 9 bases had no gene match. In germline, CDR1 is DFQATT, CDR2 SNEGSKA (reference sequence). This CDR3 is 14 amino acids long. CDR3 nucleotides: TGCAGTGCTAGGAACAGGGGAAGAATTTACGAGCAGTACTTC. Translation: CSARNRGRIYEQYF.

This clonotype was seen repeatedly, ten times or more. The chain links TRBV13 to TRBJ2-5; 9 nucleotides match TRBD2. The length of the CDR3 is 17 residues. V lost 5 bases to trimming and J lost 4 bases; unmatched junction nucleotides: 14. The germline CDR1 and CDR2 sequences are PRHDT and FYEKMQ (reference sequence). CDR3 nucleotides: TGTGCCAGCAGCCGCCCTTCTGGGGTAGCGGGAGCAGAGACCCAGTACTTC. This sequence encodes CASSRPSGVAGAETQYF.

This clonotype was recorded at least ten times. CDR3 nucleotides: TGTGCCAGCGCAGGACAGGGAATCTACGAGCAGTACTTC. It codes for CASAGQGIYEQYF. J is TRBJ2-7 and V is TRBV28, with 8 nucleotides matching TRBD1. The V gene end was trimmed by 8 bases and the J gene end by 3 bases; junction bases not matched to a gene: 6. CDR1 is MDHEN and CDR2 is SYDVKM in the germline V gene. The CDR3 has 13 amino acids.

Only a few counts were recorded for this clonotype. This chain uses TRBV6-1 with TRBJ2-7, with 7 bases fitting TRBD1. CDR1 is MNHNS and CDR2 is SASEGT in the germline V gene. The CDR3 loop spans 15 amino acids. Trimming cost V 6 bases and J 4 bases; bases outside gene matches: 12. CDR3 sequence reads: CASRSILDRTYEQYF. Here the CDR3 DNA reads TGTGCCAGCAGGTCCATCCTGGACAGGACTTACGAGCAGTACTTC.

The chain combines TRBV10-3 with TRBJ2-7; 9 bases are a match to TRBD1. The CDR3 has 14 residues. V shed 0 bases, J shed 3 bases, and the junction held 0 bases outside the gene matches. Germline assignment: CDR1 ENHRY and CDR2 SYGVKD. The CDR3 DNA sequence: TGTGCCATCAGTGAGTCGACAGGGGGCTACGAGCAGTACTTC. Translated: CAISESTGGYEQYF.

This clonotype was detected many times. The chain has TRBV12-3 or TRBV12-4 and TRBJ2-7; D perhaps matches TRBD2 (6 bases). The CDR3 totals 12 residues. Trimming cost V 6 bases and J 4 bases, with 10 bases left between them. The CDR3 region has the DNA TGTGCCAGCAGAGGGACTTCATACGAGCAGTACTTC. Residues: CASRGTSYEQYF.

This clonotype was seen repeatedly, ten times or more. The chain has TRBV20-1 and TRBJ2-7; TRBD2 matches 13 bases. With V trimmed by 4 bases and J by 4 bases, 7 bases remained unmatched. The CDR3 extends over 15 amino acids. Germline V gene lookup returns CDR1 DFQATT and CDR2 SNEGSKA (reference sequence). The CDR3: CSAKGLAGVEYEQYF. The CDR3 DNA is TGCAGTGCTAAAGGACTAGCGGGGGTCGAGTACGAGCAGTACTTC.

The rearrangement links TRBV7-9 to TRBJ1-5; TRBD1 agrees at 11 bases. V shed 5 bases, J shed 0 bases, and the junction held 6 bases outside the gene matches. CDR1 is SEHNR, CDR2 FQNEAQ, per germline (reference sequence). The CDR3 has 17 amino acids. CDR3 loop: CASSPRDRGVSNQPQHF. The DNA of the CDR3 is TGTGCCAGCAGCCCGCGGGACAGGGGGGTTAGCAATCAGCCCCAGCATTTT.

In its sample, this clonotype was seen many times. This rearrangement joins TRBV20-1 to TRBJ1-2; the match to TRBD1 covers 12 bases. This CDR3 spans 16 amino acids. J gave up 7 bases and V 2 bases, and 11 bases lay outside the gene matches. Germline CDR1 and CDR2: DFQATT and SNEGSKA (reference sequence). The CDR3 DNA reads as TGCAGTGCTAGACAGCGTTGGGACAGGGGGCGATTTGGCTACACCTTC. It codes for CSARQRWDRGRFGYTF.

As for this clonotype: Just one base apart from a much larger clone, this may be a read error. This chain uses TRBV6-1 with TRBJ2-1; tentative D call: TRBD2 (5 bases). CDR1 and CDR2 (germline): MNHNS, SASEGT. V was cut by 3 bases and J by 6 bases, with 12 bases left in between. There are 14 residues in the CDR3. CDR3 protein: CASSDLRGGNEQFF. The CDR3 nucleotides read TGTGCCAGCAGTGATTTACGGGGTGGCAATGAGCAGTTCTTC.

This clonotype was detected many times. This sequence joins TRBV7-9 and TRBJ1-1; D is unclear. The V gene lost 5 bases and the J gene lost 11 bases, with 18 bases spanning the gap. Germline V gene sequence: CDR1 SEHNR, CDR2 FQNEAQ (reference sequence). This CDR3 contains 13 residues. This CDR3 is CASSPLVLSEAFF. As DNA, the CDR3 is TGTGCCAGCAGCCCCCTCGTCCTCTCCGAGGCTTTCTTT.